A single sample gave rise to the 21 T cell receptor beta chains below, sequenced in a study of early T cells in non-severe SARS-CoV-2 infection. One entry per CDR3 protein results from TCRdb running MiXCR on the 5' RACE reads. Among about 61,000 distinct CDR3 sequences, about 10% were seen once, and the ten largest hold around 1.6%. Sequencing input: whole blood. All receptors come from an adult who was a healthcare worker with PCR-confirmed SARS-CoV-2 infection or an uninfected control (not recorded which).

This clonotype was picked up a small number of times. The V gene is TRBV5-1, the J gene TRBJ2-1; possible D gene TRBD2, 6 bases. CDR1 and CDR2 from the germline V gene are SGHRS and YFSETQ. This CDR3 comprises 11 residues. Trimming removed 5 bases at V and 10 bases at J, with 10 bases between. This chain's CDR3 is CASSFGLEQFF. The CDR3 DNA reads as TGCGCCAGCAGTTTTGGACTAGAGCAGTTCTTC.

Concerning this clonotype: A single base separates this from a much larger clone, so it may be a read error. The chain's CDR3 is CANSPDRGMNTEVFF. DNA for the CDR3: TGTGCCAACAGCCCAGACAGGGGGATGAACACTGAAGTTTTCTTT. The V call is TRBV5-6, the J call TRBJ1-1; 9 nucleotides line up with TRBD1. This CDR3 is 15 amino acids long. Germline-derived CDR1 and CDR2 are SGHDT and YYEEEE.

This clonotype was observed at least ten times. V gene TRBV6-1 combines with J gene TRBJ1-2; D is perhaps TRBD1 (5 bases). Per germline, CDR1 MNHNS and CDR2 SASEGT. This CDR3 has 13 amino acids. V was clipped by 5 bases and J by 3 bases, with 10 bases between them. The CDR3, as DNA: TGTGCCAGCAGTTCCAGGGCGTACTATGGCTACACCTTC. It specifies CASSSRAYYGYTF.

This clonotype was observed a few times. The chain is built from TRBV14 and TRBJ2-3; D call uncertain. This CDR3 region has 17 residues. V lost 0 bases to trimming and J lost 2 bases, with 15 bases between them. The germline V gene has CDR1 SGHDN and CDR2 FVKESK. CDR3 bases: TGTGCCAGCAGCCAAGAATCGCGGATGGTGATCACAGATACGCAGTATTTT. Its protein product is CASSQESRMVITDTQYF.

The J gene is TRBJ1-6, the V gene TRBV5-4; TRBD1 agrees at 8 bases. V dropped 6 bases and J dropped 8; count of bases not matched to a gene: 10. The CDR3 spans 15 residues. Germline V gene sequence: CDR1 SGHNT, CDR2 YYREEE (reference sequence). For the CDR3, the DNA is TGTGCCAGCACAGCCCAGGGGGCTCGGGATTCACCCCTCCACTTT. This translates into CASTAQGARDSPLHF.

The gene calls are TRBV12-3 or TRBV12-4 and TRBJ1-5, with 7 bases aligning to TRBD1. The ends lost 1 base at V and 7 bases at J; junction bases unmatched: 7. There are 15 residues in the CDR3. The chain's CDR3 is CASSLGLRGGQPQHF. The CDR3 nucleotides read TGTGCCAGCAGTTTAGGACTCAGGGGGGGACAGCCCCAGCATTTT.

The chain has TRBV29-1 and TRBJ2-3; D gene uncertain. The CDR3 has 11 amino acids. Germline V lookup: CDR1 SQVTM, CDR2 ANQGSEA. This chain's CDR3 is CSGTDTDTQYF. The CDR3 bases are TGCAGTGGCACAGACACAGATACGCAGTATTTT.

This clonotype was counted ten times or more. CDR3 loop: CASSSSWGPYATNEKLFF. The CDR3 coding sequence is TGTGCCAGCAGCTCCTCATGGGGACCCTATGCAACTAATGAAAAACTGTTTTTT. The chain couples TRBV12-3 or TRBV12-4 to TRBJ1-4, with a tentative D call TRBD1 (5 bases). The CDR3 sequence is 18 residues long. Trimming shortened V by 6 bases and J by 0 bases, and 20 bases separated the two germline ends.

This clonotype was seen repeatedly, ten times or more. CDR3 coding DNA: TGTGCCAGCAGCTACACCTCAACTAATGAAAAACTGTTTTTT. Its translation is CASSYTSTNEKLFF. The chain couples TRBV5-5 to TRBJ1-4; D remains unclear. The CDR3 is 14 residues long. V was clipped by 3 bases and J by 0 bases, with 6 bases between them. Germline-derived CDR1 and CDR2 are SGHKS and YYEKEE (reference sequence). The complete variable domain, with remaining parts taken from reference TRBV5-5 and TRBJ1-4, reads DAGVTQSPTHLIKTRGQQVTLRCSPISGHKSVSWYQQVLGQGPQFIFQYYEKEERGRGNFPDRFSARQFPNYSSELNVNALLLGDSALYLCASSYTSTNEKLFFGSGTQLSVL.

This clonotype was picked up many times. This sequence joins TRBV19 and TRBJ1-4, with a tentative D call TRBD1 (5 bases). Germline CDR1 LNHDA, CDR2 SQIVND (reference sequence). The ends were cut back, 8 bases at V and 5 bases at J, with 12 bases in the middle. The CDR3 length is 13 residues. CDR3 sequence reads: CASGHLVNEKLFF. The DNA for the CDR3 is TGTGCCAGTGGACACCTAGTGAATGAAAAACTGTTTTTT. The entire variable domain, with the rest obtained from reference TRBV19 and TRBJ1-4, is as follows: DGGITQSPKYLFRKEGQNVTLSCEQNLNHDAMYWYRQDPGQGLRLIYYSQIVNDFQKGDIAEGYSVSREKKESFPLTVTSAQKNPTAFYLCASGHLVNEKLFFGSGTQLSVL.

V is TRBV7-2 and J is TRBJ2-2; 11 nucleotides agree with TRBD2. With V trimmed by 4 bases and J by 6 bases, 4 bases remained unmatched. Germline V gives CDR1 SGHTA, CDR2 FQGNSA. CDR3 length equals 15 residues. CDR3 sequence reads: CASSSLAGGPGELFF. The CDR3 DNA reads TGTGCCAGCAGCTCTCTAGCGGGGGGTCCCGGGGAGCTGTTTTTT.

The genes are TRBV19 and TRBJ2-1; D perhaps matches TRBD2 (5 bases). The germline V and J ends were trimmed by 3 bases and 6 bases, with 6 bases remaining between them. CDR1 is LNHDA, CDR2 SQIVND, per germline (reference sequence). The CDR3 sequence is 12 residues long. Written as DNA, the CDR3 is TGTGCCAGTAGTATCCGGGGCAATGAGCAGTTCTTC. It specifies CASSIRGNEQFF. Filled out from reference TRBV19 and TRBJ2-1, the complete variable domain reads DGGITQSPKYLFRKEGQNVTLSCEQNLNHDAMYWYRQDPGQGLRLIYYSQIVNDFQKGDIAEGYSVSREKKESFPLTVTSAQKNPTAFYLCASSIRGNEQFFGPGTRLTVL.

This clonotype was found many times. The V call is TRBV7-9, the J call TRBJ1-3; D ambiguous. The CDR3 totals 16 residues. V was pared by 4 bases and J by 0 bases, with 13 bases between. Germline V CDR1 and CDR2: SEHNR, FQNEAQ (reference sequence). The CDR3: CASSSPAGISGNTIYF. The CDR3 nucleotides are TGTGCCAGCAGCTCTCCCGCAGGTATCTCTGGAAACACCATATATTTT. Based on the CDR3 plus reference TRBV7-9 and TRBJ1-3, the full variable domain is DTGVSQNPRHKITKRGQNVTFRCDPISEHNRLYWYRQTLGQGPEFLTYFQNEAQLEKSRLLSDRFSAERPKGSFSTLEIQRTEQGDSAMYLCASSSPAGISGNTIYFGEGSWLTVV.

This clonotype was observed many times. The CDR3 nucleotides read TGTGCCAGCAGTCCCGGACTAGCGGACGAGTATTTT. Translation gives CASSPGLADEYF. The rearrangement joins TRBV2 to TRBJ2-3; 10 bases align to TRBD2. This CDR3 region has 12 residues. From germline, CDR1 is SNHLY and CDR2 FYNNEI. V trimming: 5 bases; J trimming: 13 bases; junction bases outside the gene matches: 6.

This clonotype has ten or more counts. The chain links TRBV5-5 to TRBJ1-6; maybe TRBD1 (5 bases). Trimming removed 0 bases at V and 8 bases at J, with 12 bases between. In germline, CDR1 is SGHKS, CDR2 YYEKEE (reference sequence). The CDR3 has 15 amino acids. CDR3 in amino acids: CASSLVQGRYSPLHF. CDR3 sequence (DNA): TGTGCCAGCAGCTTGGTGCAGGGTCGGTATTCACCCCTCCACTTT.

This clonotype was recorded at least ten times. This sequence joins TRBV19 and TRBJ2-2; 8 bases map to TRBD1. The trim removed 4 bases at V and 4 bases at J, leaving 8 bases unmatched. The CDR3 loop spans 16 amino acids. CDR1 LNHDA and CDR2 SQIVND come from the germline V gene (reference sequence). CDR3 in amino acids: CASSTDRGSGTGELFF. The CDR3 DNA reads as TGTGCCAGTAGTACAGACAGGGGATCTGGCACCGGGGAGCTGTTTTTT. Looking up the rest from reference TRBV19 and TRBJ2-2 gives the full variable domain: DGGITQSPKYLFRKEGQNVTLSCEQNLNHDAMYWYRQDPGQGLRLIYYSQIVNDFQKGDIAEGYSVSREKKESFPLTVTSAQKNPTAFYLCASSTDRGSGTGELFFGEGSRLTVL.

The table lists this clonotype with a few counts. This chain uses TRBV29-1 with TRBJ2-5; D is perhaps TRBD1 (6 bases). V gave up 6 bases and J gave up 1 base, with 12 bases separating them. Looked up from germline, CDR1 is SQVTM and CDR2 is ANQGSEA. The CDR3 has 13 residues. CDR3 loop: CSVPGHGQETQYF. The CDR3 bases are TGCAGCGTACCGGGACATGGCCAAGAGACCCAGTACTTC.

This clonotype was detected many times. The CDR3 protein is CSASGQGTNTIYF. CDR3 DNA sequence: TGCAGTGCGAGTGGGCAGGGAACAAACACCATATATTTT. The J gene is TRBJ1-3, the V gene TRBV20-1, with D possibly TRBD1 on 5 matching bases. Germline V CDR1 and CDR2: DFQATT, SNEGSKA (reference sequence). V lost 6 bases, J lost 6 bases, and 15 bases lay in between. The CDR3 consists of 13 residues.

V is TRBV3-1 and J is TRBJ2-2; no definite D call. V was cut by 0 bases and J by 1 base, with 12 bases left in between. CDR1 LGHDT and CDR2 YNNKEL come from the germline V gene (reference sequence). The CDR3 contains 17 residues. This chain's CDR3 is CASSQDLRFGNTGELFF. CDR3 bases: TGTGCCAGCAGCCAAGATCTACGGTTCGGGAACACCGGGGAGCTGTTTTTT.

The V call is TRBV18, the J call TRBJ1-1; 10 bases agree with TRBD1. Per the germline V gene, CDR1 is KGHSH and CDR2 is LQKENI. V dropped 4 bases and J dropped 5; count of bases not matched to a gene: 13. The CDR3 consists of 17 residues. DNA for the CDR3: TGTGCCAGCTCACTAACGGCTCCGGGACAGGGGAAAACTGAAGCTTTCTTT. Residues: CASSLTAPGQGKTEAFF. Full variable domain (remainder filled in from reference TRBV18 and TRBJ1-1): NAGVMQNPRHLVRRRGQEARLRCSPMKGHSHVYWYRQLPEEGLKFMVYLQKENIIDESGMPKERFSAEFPKEGPSILRIQQVVRGDSAAYFCASSLTAPGQGKTEAFFGQGTRLTVV.

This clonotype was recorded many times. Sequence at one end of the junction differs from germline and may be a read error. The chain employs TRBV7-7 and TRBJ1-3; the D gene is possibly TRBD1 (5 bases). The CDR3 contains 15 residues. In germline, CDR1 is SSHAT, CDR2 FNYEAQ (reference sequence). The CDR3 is CASSLGDSSGNTIYF. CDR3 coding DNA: TGTGCTAGCAGCTTAGGGGATAGCTCTGGAAACACCATATATTTT.